The entry that follows covers one TCR beta chain sequence. Its antigen is currently unknown. This entry is derived from a study of identifying expanded T cells in peripheral blood. No infections or other immune events were documented during collection. The ends lost 3 bases at V and 5 bases at J; junction bases unmatched: 4. Germline CDR1 is SGHAT and CDR2 is FQNNGV. The CDR3 totals 14 residues. Libraries were prepared by immunoSEQ multiplex PCR; TCRdb keeps only in-frame clonotypes and omits some of them. The sample yields about 98,000 clones, about nine tenths seen once. Study findings and constraints: Clone count variance between roughly 2-week samples rose with total template count. About 1.2 clones differed between technical replicates, versus roughly 17 and 20 over time.

The specimen was blood. This sequence was found in a person aged 18 to 69 in good health. V and J are TRBV11-2 and TRBJ2-5; 9 nucleotides line up with TRBD1. CDR3 sequence reads: CASSFGQGRETQYF. Here the CDR3 DNA reads TGTGCCAGCAGCTTCGGACAGGGGCGGGAGACCCAGTACTTC.